One T cell receptor beta chain is described in this entry. As yet, its antigen is unknown. This sample is drawn from a study of cytomegalovirus exposure and HLA in healthy donors. The V gene end was trimmed by 7 bases and the J gene end by 2 bases; junction bases not matched to a gene: 1. CDR1 and CDR2 from the germline V gene are LNHDA and SQIVND (reference sequence). The CDR3 has 14 residues. This PCR relied on a set of 60 Vbeta primers and 13 Jbeta primers. The method was immunoSEQ multiplex PCR; TCRdb's version includes in-frame clones alone and lacks a portion of them. The sample contains 150,000 or so clones, nearly 10% of which appear only once. General study points: Judged likely to be a sequencing artifact was a cluster of highly shared sequence variants. The study put around 180 TCR beta chains on its list as cytomegalovirus-associated.

J is TRBJ2-3 and V is TRBV19, with TRBD2 identical over 12 bases. The receptor's source is a man in his forties or fifties in good health and CMV-seronegative. Sequenced input: PBMCs. The CDR3 region is CASTSGGVTDTQYF. In nucleotides, the CDR3 is TGTGCCAGTACTAGCGGGGGGGTCACAGATACGCAGTATTTT. Based on the CDR3 plus reference TRBV19 and TRBJ2-3, the full variable domain is DGGITQSPKYLFRKEGQNVTLSCEQNLNHDAMYWYRQDPGQGLRLIYYSQIVNDFQKGDIAEGYSVSREKKESFPLTVTSAQKNPTAFYLCASTSGGVTDTQYFGPGTRLTVL.